This TCR beta chain was identified in a study of T cell repertoires in cytomegalovirus infection. About the research overall: Public TCR beta signatures provided an indication of both CMV infection and a matching HLA type.

This CDR3 contains 16 residues. Germline CDR1 is MNHEY and CDR2 is SVGEGT. Trimming took 7 bases from V and 3 from J, leaving 19 bases between them. Study results and caveats: Cumulated frequencies of public TCR beta families served to identify carriers of CMV plus the relevant HLA. The study found HLA-C-restricted CMV-specific TCR beta clonotypes dominating the ex vivo response.

MiXCR, applied by TCRdb to the reads, yields one record per CDR3 protein. The data hold around 550,000 distinct CDR3 sequences, with 26% observed a single time. Comment on this clonotype: The antigen is unknown.

The genes are TRBV6-2 or TRBV6-3 and TRBJ2-1; D possibly corresponds to TRBD2 (5 bases). Specimen: PBMCs. The TCR originated in a human donor in good health (CMV status not recorded). Some clones in this sample may be carry-over from other donors' samples. The CDR3: CASKPSQDSGYNEQFF. The DNA of the CDR3 is TGTGCCAGCAAGCCGAGTCAGGACTCTGGCTACAATGAGCAGTTCTTC.